A single sample gave rise to the 21 T cell receptor beta chains below, sequenced in a study of T-cell reconstitution after alpha-beta-depleted transplantation in children. Unique molecular identifiers were used in preparing the TCRbeta library. TCRdb recomputed calls from the PCR reads with MiXCR, one row per CDR3 protein. The sample includes 65,000 to 75,000 distinct CDR3 sequences, 4.9% of them seen just once. The specimen was PBMCs, mostly from graft donor cells, collected 180 days after TCRalphabeta/CD19-depleted stem cell transplant. Receptor source: a boy younger than two who had a stem cell transplant for acute myeloid leukemia, so the T cells may come from the graft donor.

This clonotype has a count of ten or more. J is TRBJ1-5 and V is TRBV7-6, with D possibly being TRBD1 (5 bases). There are 18 residues in the CDR3. The V end was cut by 5 bases, the J end by 0 bases, with 20 bases between. Germline CDR1 and CDR2: SGHVS and FNYEAQ. The DNA for the CDR3 is TGTGCCAGCAGCCCGTTCAGCGGACACCTCGATAGCAATCAGCCCCAGCATTTT. This translates into CASSPFSGHLDSNQPQHF.

This clonotype was found many times. The chain is built from TRBV6-5 and TRBJ2-5; D not certain. V lost 4 bases, J lost 1 base, and 10 bases lay in between. The CDR3 sequence is 14 residues long. Looked up from germline, CDR1 is MNHEY and CDR2 is SVGAGI. This CDR3 reads CASSWQRFQETQYF. CDR3 DNA sequence: TGTGCCAGCAGTTGGCAGCGATTCCAAGAGACCCAGTACTTC.

This clonotype was detected many times. This chain connects TRBV7-8 to TRBJ1-5, with D unresolved. V was trimmed by 6 bases and J by 3 bases, leaving 9 bases between them. The V gene's germline CDR1 is SGHVS and CDR2 FQNEAQ. The CDR3 length is 13 residues. The CDR3 here is CASSLAANQPQHF. In DNA, the CDR3 is TGTGCCAGCAGTTTGGCTGCCAATCAGCCCCAGCATTTT.

There are many counts of this clonotype. The CDR3 here is CASSLTGHSSYNEQFF. The CDR3 DNA is TGTGCCAGCAGTTTAACGGGACACAGCTCCTACAATGAGCAGTTCTTC. The rearrangement uses TRBV12-3 or TRBV12-4 and TRBJ2-1, with D possibly TRBD1 on 6 matching bases. This CDR3 is 16 amino acids long. V gave up 2 bases and J gave up 0 bases, with 11 bases separating them.

This clonotype has a count of ten or more. The chain is built from TRBV20-1 and TRBJ2-7; no reliable D call. Germline CDR1 reads DFQATT; CDR2 reads SNEGSKA (reference sequence). Between the trimmed V and J ends, which lost 3 bases and 3 bases, there was a span of 12 bases. The CDR3 is made up of 13 amino acids. The CDR3 protein is CSASPALVYEQYF. In nucleotides, the CDR3 is TGCAGTGCTAGCCCAGCCCTCGTCTACGAGCAGTACTTC.

This clonotype was detected many times. This sequence joins TRBV7-8 and TRBJ1-1, with D unclear. The CDR3 sequence is 13 residues long. Trimming shortened V by 1 base and J by 2 bases, and 5 bases separated the two germline ends. Germline V CDR1 and CDR2: SGHVS, FQNEAQ. CDR3 sequence reads: CASSLEYNTEAFF. In DNA, the CDR3 is TGTGCCAGCAGCTTAGAATACAACACTGAAGCTTTCTTT.

The table lists this clonotype with many counts. This chain connects TRBV20-1 to TRBJ2-1; 10 nucleotides line up with TRBD1. Germline V gene sequence: CDR1 DFQATT, CDR2 SNEGSKA (reference sequence). The CDR3 has 19 amino acids. Trimming cost V 0 bases and J 6 bases; bases outside gene matches: 17. CDR3 DNA: TGCAGTGCTAGAGATCCGGGGGGACCGGGACAGGGGAGTGTCAATGAGCAGTTCTTC. Protein product: CSARDPGGPGQGSVNEQFF.

The table lists this clonotype with many counts. This chain links TRBV7-9 with TRBJ2-4, with no clear D. CDR1 and CDR2 (germline): SEHNR, FQNEAQ (reference sequence). The CDR3 contains 15 residues. Deletions cut 3 bases from V and 4 bases from J, with 13 bases between. CDR3 bases: TGTGCCAGCAGCTTCGTCCTTGGGCCTAAAAACATTCAGTACTTC. This gives the protein CASSFVLGPKNIQYF.

There are many counts of this clonotype. The chain links TRBV29-1 to TRBJ2-2; 8 nucleotides align to TRBD2. V lost 3 bases and J lost 7; bases outside the gene matches: 4. The CDR3 length is 13 residues. The V gene's germline CDR1 is SQVTM and CDR2 ANQGSEA. CDR3 sequence reads: CSVDAGGIGELFF. DNA for the CDR3: TGCAGCGTTGATGCGGGGGGCATCGGGGAGCTGTTTTTT.

This clonotype was found many times. This chain joins TRBV10-3 and TRBJ1-5; 10 positions agree with TRBD1. The CDR3 loop spans 13 amino acids. Germline V lookup: CDR1 ENHRY, CDR2 SYGVKD. Losses at the gene ends were 8 bases for V and 5 bases for J; bases not matched to a gene: 3. The CDR3 region is CAIRGQGYQPQHF. As DNA, the CDR3 is TGTGCCATCCGGGGACAGGGGTATCAGCCCCAGCATTTT.

This clonotype showed up many times. V usage is TRBV11-2 and J usage is TRBJ2-5, with 8 bases matching TRBD2. CDR1 and CDR2 (germline): SGHAT, FQNNGV. The CDR3 runs to 14 residues. Unmatched junction bases numbered 7, after V lost 5 bases and J lost 5 bases. The CDR3 region is CASSPGTSWETQYF. DNA of the CDR3: TGTGCCAGCAGCCCCGGGACTAGTTGGGAGACCCAGTACTTC.

At least ten counts were recorded for this clonotype. The V call is TRBV10-2, the J call TRBJ1-6; no clear D gene. In germline, CDR1 is WSHSY, CDR2 SAAADI. The V and J ends lost 6 bases and 6 bases respectively, with 12 bases between them. This CDR3 has 14 amino acids. The CDR3 sequence is CASRQSGFNSPLHF. The CDR3, as DNA: TGCGCCAGCAGACAGTCGGGGTTTAATTCACCCCTCCACTTT.

This clonotype showed up just a few times. The rearrangement links TRBV6-1 to TRBJ2-6; no definite D call. The CDR3 consists of 14 residues. Germline assignment: CDR1 MNHNS and CDR2 SASEGT. Trimming took off 5 bases at V and 2 bases at J, with 7 bases between the two ends. The CDR3 region is CASSRSTGANVLTF. CDR3 sequence (DNA): TGTGCCAGCAGTCGATCTACTGGGGCCAACGTCCTGACTTTC.

This clonotype appeared many times. The chain has TRBV29-1 and TRBJ2-5; 12 nucleotides match TRBD2. V lost 3 bases and J lost 5; bases outside the gene matches: 7. CDR3 length equals 15 residues. Germline assignment: CDR1 SQVTM and CDR2 ANQGSEA. Here the CDR3 DNA reads TGCAGCGTTGAGTATTGGACTAGCGGGATGGAGACCCAGTACTTC. This translates into CSVEYWTSGMETQYF.

This clonotype was picked up many times. This chain links TRBV3-1 with TRBJ2-3; tentative D call: TRBD2 (6 bases). This CDR3 contains 15 residues. The V and J ends lost 0 bases and 5 bases respectively, with 12 bases between them. Germline CDR1 is LGHDT and CDR2 is YNNKEL (reference sequence). CDR3 nucleotide sequence: TGTGCCAGCAGCCAAGATGGAGGGGCCCAAGATACGCAGTATTTT. Protein: CASSQDGGAQDTQYF.

This clonotype has only a few counts. The rearrangement uses TRBV5-4 and TRBJ2-1; TRBD1 aligns across 7 bases. Germline V gene lookup returns CDR1 SGHNT and CDR2 YYREEE (reference sequence). This CDR3 is 16 amino acids long. After removal of 3 bases from V and 0 bases from J, the junction contained 6 bases not matched to a gene. The CDR3 DNA is TGTGCCAGCAGCTGGACAGGTTCTAGCTCCTACAATGAGCAGTTCTTC. Residues: CASSWTGSSSYNEQFF.

This clonotype was observed at least ten times. The rearrangement links TRBV9 to TRBJ2-5; D is undetermined. CDR1 SGDLS and CDR2 YYNGEE come from the germline V gene. The CDR3 is 16 amino acids. Trimming removed 0 bases at V and 1 base at J, with 13 bases between. CDR3 sequence reads: CASSVGKEPLQETQYF. As DNA, the CDR3 is TGTGCCAGCAGCGTAGGAAAGGAGCCCCTCCAAGAGACCCAGTACTTC.

This clonotype was picked up a small number of times. The chain recombines TRBV7-3 with TRBJ2-2, with TRBD1 matching over 7 bases. Trimming cost V 5 bases and J 4 bases; bases outside gene matches: 10. CDR3 length: 16 amino acids. The germline V gene encodes CDR1 SGHTA and CDR2 FQGTGA. The CDR3 nucleotides read TGTGCCAGCAGCCCAAGATCAGGGGGAGCCACCGGGGAGCTGTTTTTT. It yields the protein CASSPRSGGATGELFF.

This clonotype was recorded at least ten times. This sequence joins TRBV10-3 and TRBJ2-3; 9 bases are a match to TRBD2. This CDR3 is built from 16 residues. J was trimmed by 2 bases and V by 6 bases; bases with no gene match: 9. The germline V gene has CDR1 ENHRY and CDR2 SYGVKD. The CDR3 DNA is TGTGCCATCAGCGGGCGGGGGGGCCGAGACACAGATACGCAGTATTTT. This codes for CAISGRGGRDTDTQYF.

The sample holds many counts of this clonotype. This rearrangement joins TRBV9 to TRBJ1-4, with 10 bases lining up with TRBD1. The CDR3 sequence is 16 residues long. Germline CDR1 reads SGDLS; CDR2 reads YYNGEE. V was clipped by 0 bases and J by 6 bases; unmatched bases: 5. The CDR3 here is CASSVAAGTGDEKLFF. DNA for the CDR3: TGTGCCAGCAGCGTAGCCGCCGGGACAGGGGATGAAAAACTGTTTTTT.

In its sample, this clonotype was seen many times. Here the CDR3 DNA reads TGTGCCAGCAGCTTAGAGCTAGCGGGGGGCGCAGGGGGTAATGAGCAGTTCTTC. This codes for CASSLELAGGAGGNEQFF. The chain has TRBV11-3 and TRBJ2-1; 11 bases fit TRBD2. This CDR3 has 18 residues. Germline V gene sequence: CDR1 SGHNT, CDR2 YENEEA. J was trimmed by 7 bases and V by 0 bases; bases with no gene match: 11.